Below, 3 T cell receptor beta chains from the same sample are listed, as sequenced in a study of early T cells in non-severe SARS-CoV-2 infection. MiXCR was run by TCRdb on the 5' RACE reads, yielding one entry per CDR3 protein. The sample consists of about 46,000 distinct CDR3 sequences, around a tenth of them appearing once. This material consisted of whole blood, taken at baseline. Receptor source: an adult who was a healthcare worker with PCR-confirmed SARS-CoV-2 infection or an uninfected control (not recorded which).

The J gene is TRBJ1-3, the V gene TRBV6-5; 8 bases agree with TRBD1. V gave up 4 bases and J gave up 8 bases; unmatched junction bases: 4. This CDR3 is built from 13 residues. The V gene's germline CDR1 is MNHEY and CDR2 SVGAGI. The CDR3 DNA reads TGTGCCAGCAGTTTGACAGGGGCGGACACCATATATTTT. This encodes CASSLTGADTIYF.

At least ten counts were recorded for this clonotype. The chain uses TRBV20-1 and TRBJ2-7; 12 nucleotides agree with TRBD2. J was trimmed by 2 bases and V by 2 bases; bases with no gene match: 7. The CDR3 runs to 16 residues. Germline CDR1 reads DFQATT; CDR2 reads SNEGSKA (reference sequence). CDR3 sequence reads: CSARLGSSGRAYEQYF. Written as DNA, the CDR3 is TGCAGTGCTAGATTGGGGTCTAGCGGGAGGGCCTACGAGCAGTACTTC.

This clonotype has a handful of counts. The chain couples TRBV2 to TRBJ2-7; D may correspond to TRBD1 or TRBD2 (6 bases each). CDR1 and CDR2 from the germline V gene are SNHLY and FYNNEI. This CDR3 is built from 13 residues. With 11 bases removed from V and 6 bases from J, the gap between germline ends came to 20 bases. For the CDR3, the DNA is TGTGCCTCAGTGGTGGGTGAGGGGGGCGAGCAGTACTTC. Protein: CASVVGEGGEQYF.